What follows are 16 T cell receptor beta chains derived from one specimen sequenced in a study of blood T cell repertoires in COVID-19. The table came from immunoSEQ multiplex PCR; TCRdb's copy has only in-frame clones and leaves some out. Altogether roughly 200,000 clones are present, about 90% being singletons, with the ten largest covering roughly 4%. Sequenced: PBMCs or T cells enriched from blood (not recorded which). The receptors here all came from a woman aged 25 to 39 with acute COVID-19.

CDR3 in DNA: TGTGCCACCAGCAGAGTCGACAGTGAAGCTTTCTTT. The encoded protein is CATSRVDSEAFF. The genes are TRBV15 and TRBJ1-1; D might be TRBD1 (5 bases). V lost 1 base to trimming and J lost 7 bases, with 7 bases between them. The CDR3 is made up of 12 amino acids. Germline CDR1 LNHNV, CDR2 YYDKDF (reference sequence).

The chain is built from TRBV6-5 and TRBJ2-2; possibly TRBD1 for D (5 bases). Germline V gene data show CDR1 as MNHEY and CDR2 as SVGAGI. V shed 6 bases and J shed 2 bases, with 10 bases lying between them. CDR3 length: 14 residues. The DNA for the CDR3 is TGTGCCAGCAGGCAGGGCCCCAACACCGGGGAGCTGTTTTTT. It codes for CASRQGPNTGELFF.

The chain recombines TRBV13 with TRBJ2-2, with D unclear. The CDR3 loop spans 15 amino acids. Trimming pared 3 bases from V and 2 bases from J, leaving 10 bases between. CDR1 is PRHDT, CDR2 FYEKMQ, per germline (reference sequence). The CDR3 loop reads CASSLIRSNTGELFF. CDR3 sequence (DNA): TGTGCCAGCAGCTTGATCCGGAGCAACACCGGGGAGCTGTTTTTT.

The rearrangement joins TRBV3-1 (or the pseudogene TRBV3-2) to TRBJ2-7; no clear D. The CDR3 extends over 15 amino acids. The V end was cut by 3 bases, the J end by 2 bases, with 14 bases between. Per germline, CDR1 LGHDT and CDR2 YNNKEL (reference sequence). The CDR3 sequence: CASSHYRHLPYEQYF. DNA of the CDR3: TGTGCCAGCAGCCACTACAGACACCTTCCCTACGAGCAGTACTTC.

CDR3 sequence: CASSLSYRYYEQYF. The DNA of the CDR3 is TGTGCCAGCAGTTTATCCTACAGGTACTACGAGCAGTACTTC. The J gene is TRBJ2-7, the V gene TRBV27, with D possibly being TRBD1 (5 bases). The CDR3 is made up of 14 amino acids. The V gene lost 0 bases and the J gene lost 3 bases, with 9 bases spanning the gap. Per the germline V gene, CDR1 is MNHEY and CDR2 is SMNVEV (reference sequence).

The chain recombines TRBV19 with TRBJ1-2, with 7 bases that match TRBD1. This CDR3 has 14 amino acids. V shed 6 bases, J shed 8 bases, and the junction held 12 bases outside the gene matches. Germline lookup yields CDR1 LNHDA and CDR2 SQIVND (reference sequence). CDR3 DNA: TGTGCCAGTAGGATCTACGGACAGGCCAGCGGCTACACCTTC. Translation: CASRIYGQASGYTF.

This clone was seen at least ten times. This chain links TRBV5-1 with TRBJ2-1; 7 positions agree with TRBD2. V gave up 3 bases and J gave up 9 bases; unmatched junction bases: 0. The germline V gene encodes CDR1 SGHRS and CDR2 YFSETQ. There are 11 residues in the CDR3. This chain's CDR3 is CASSSGGEQFF. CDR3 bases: TGCGCCAGCAGCTCGGGAGGTGAGCAGTTCTTC.

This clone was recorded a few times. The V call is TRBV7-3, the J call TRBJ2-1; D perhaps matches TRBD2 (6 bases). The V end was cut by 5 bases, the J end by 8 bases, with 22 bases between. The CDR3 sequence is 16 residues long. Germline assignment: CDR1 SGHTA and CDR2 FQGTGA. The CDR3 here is CASSPGLAAPRDEQFF. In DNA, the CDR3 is TGTGCCAGCAGCCCTGGCTTAGCGGCCCCCCGGGATGAGCAGTTCTTC.

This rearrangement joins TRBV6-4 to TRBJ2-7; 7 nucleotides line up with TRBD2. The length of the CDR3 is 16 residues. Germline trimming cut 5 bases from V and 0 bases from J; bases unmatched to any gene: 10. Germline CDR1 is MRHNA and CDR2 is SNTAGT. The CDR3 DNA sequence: TGTGCCAGCAGTCCCTCAATCGGGGGGAGCTCCTACGAGCAGTACTTC. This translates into CASSPSIGGSSYEQYF.

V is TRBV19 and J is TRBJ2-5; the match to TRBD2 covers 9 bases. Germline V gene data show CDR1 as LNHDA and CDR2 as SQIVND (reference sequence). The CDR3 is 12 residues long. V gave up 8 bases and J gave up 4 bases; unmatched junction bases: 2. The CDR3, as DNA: TGTGCCAGTTCTAGCGGGGCAGAGACCCAGTACTTC. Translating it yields CASSSGAETQYF. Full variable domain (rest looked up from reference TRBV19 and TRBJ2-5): DGGITQSPKYLFRKEGQNVTLSCEQNLNHDAMYWYRQDPGQGLRLIYYSQIVNDFQKGDIAEGYSVSREKKESFPLTVTSAQKNPTAFYLCASSSGAETQYFGPGTRLLVL.

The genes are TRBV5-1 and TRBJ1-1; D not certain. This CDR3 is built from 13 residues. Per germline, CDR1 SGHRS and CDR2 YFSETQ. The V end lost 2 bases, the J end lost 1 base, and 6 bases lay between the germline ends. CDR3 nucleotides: TGCGCCAGCAGCTTTGGCGGGAACACTGAAGCTTTCTTT. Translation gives CASSFGGNTEAFF.

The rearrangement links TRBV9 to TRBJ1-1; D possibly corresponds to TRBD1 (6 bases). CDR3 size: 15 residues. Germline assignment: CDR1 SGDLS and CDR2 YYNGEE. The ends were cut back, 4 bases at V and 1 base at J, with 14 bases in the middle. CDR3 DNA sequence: TGTGCCAGCAGCCCCTTCTTCAGGGGGAACACTGAAGCTTTCTTT. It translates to CASSPFFRGNTEAFF.

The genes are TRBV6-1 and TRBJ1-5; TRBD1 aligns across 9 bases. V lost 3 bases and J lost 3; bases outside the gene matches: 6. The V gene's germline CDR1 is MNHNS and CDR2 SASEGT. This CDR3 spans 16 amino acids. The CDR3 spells CASSEWGQGTNQPQHF. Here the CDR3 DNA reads TGTGCCAGCAGTGAGTGGGGACAGGGTACCAATCAGCCCCAGCATTTT.

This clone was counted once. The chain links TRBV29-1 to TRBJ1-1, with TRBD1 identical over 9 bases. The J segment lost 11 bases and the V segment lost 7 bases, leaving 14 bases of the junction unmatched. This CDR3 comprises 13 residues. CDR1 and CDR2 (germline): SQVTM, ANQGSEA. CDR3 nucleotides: TGCAGCGCCGAGGGACAGGGACTCATTGGGGCTTTCTTT. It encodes CSAEGQGLIGAFF.

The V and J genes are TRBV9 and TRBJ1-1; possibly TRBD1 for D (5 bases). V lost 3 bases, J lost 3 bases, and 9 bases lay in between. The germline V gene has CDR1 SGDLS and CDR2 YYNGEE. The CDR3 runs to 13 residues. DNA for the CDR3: TGTGCCAGCAGCGCCGGGGGGTACACTGAAGCTTTCTTT. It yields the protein CASSAGGYTEAFF.

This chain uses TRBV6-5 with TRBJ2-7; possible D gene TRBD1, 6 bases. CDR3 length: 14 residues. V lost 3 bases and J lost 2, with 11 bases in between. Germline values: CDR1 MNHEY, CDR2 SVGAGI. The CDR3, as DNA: TGTGCCAGCAGTTATGGGGACAATACCTACGAGCAGTACTTC. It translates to CASSYGDNTYEQYF.